Listed here are 22 T cell receptor beta chains from one sample, sequenced in a study of identical twins. Using its own MiXCR run on the 5' RACE reads, TCRdb lists one record per CDR3 protein. The sample includes 450,000 to 500,000 distinct CDR3 sequences, approximately 14% of them seen just once. This sample also belongs to another study, concerning yellow fever vaccine responses in identical twins.

Sequencing was performed on CD4+ T cells sorted from blood. The receptors were sampled from a woman in her late teens or twenties in good health.

The J gene is TRBJ2-1, the V gene TRBV24-1; D gene unclear. Germline CDR1 reads KGHDR; CDR2 reads SFDVKD. This CDR3 has 15 residues. Trimming cost V 4 bases and J 2 bases, with 11 bases left between them. The CDR3 is CATSETLGAYNEQFF. CDR3 DNA: TGTGCCACCAGTGAGACCCTAGGAGCCTACAATGAGCAGTTCTTC.

V is TRBV7-2 and J is TRBJ2-5; D not certain. Trimming pared 4 bases from V and 7 bases from J, leaving 10 bases between. The CDR3 length is 12 residues. Germline-derived CDR1 and CDR2 are SGHTA and FQGNSA. The CDR3 reads CASSSDDGTQYF. In DNA, the CDR3 is TGTGCCAGCAGCTCGGATGATGGGACCCAGTACTTC. Supplemented by reference TRBV7-2 and TRBJ2-5, the full variable domain reads GAGVSQSPSNKVTEKGKDVELRCDPISGHTALYWYRQSLGQGLEFLIYFQGNSAPDKSGLPSDRFSAERTGGSVSTLTIQRTQQEDSAVYLCASSSDDGTQYFGPGTRLLVL.

The gene calls are TRBV7-6 and TRBJ2-3; 8 bases line up with TRBD2. This CDR3 contains 14 residues. Germline CDR1 and CDR2: SGHVS and FNYEAQ. V lost 5 bases to trimming and J lost 6 bases; unmatched junction nucleotides: 7. The chain's CDR3 is CASSPRGGIDTQYF. DNA for the CDR3: TGTGCCAGCAGCCCCCGCGGGGGGATCGATACGCAGTATTTT. Supplemented by reference TRBV7-6 and TRBJ2-3, the full variable domain reads GAGVSQSPRYKVTKRGQDVALRCDPISGHVSLYWYRQALGQGPEFLTYFNYEAQQDKSGLPNDRFSAERPEGSISTLTIQRTEQRDSAMYRCASSPRGGIDTQYFGPGTRLTVL.

The rearrangement joins TRBV4-2 to TRBJ2-7, with D possibly TRBD2 on 6 matching bases. The length of the CDR3 is 14 residues. V was cut by 3 bases and J by 3 bases, with 12 bases left in between. CDR1 and CDR2 (germline): LGHNA, YNFKEQ. The CDR3 DNA follows: TGTGCCAGCAGCCAGTCGGGACTTCTCTACGAGCAGTACTTC. Protein: CASSQSGLLYEQYF.

This clonotype was picked up one time. This sequence joins TRBV18 and TRBJ1-2; 10 bases are shared with TRBD1. J was trimmed by 8 bases and V by 0 bases; bases with no gene match: 9. Germline CDR1 KGHSH, CDR2 LQKENI. This CDR3 comprises 16 residues. CDR3 sequence: CASSPPRGGQGNGYTF. In DNA, the CDR3 is TGTGCCAGCTCACCACCGAGAGGGGGACAGGGGAACGGCTACACCTTC.

This clonotype was seen at least ten times. This CDR3 is CSVSSVISYEQYF. CDR3 DNA sequence: TGCAGCGTCTCTAGCGTTATCTCCTACGAGCAGTACTTC. V is TRBV29-1 and J is TRBJ2-7, with a possible D match to TRBD2 (6 bases). This CDR3 is built from 13 residues. CDR1 is SQVTM, CDR2 ANQGSEA, per germline. The V end was cut by 6 bases, the J end by 0 bases, with 12 bases between.

This clonotype was seen ten or more times. The gene calls are TRBV5-1 and TRBJ2-1; D might be TRBD1 (5 bases). CDR3 length equals 16 residues. With 3 bases removed from V and 9 bases from J, the gap between germline ends came to 22 bases. The germline V gene encodes CDR1 SGHRS and CDR2 YFSETQ. CDR3 DNA: TGCGCCAGCAGCTCCGGGCCTAGAGCCTCTAGGGGTGAGCAGTTCTTC. It yields the protein CASSSGPRASRGEQFF.

Many counts were recorded for this clonotype. This chain connects TRBV12-3 or TRBV12-4 to TRBJ1-1; the match to TRBD1 covers 7 bases. This CDR3 contains 13 residues. Germline trimming cut 6 bases from V and 1 base from J; bases unmatched to any gene: 2. This CDR3 is CASRRGRNTEAFF. Here the CDR3 DNA reads TGTGCCAGCAGAAGGGGGCGGAACACTGAAGCTTTCTTT.

This clonotype was counted only a few times. This chain connects TRBV9 to TRBJ2-3; TRBD1 or TRBD2 may be the D gene (5 bases each). The CDR3 length is 16 residues. Germline values: CDR1 SGDLS, CDR2 YYNGEE. The germline V and J ends were trimmed by 0 bases and 2 bases, with 13 bases remaining between them. For the CDR3, the DNA is TGTGCCAGCAGCGTAGGCCCGGGGCTAGACACAGATACGCAGTATTTT. It specifies CASSVGPGLDTDTQYF.

As to this clonotype: This may come from a read error, since a much larger clone is one base off. V gene TRBV14 combines with J gene TRBJ2-5, with D possibly TRBD1 on 6 matching bases. The CDR3 totals 16 residues. Germline CDR1 and CDR2: SGHDN and FVKESK. Trimming pared 6 bases from V and 2 bases from J, leaving 19 bases between. The CDR3 spells CASRFHLDRAQETQYF. CDR3 sequence (DNA): TGTGCCAGCAGATTTCACCTGGACAGAGCACAAGAGACCCAGTACTTC.

The chain carries TRBV12-3 or TRBV12-4 and TRBJ1-2; TRBD1 matches at 9 bases. The CDR3 sequence is 14 residues long. The V segment lost 4 bases and the J segment 7 bases; nucleotides outside the gene matches: 7. The CDR3 loop is CASSSSGTGSGYTF. CDR3 coding DNA: TGTGCCAGCAGTTCATCCGGGACAGGGAGTGGCTACACCTTC.

This clonotype has just a few counts. V and J are TRBV20-1 and TRBJ2-1, with no clear D. V dropped 6 bases and J dropped 0 bases, with 15 bases sitting between them. Germline assignment: CDR1 DFQATT and CDR2 SNEGSKA (reference sequence). The CDR3 contains 15 residues. The CDR3 is CSAPPRTVSYNEQFF. DNA of the CDR3: TGCAGTGCCCCCCCACGGACGGTCTCCTACAATGAGCAGTTCTTC.

This clonotype has a handful of counts. The chain couples TRBV2 to TRBJ2-2; D not certain. This CDR3 is 15 amino acids long. Germline-derived CDR1 and CDR2 are SNHLY and FYNNEI. Trimming removed 7 bases from V and 5 bases from J, with 17 bases in between. CDR3 region: CASTGQTIRTGELFF. CDR3 in DNA: TGTGCCAGCACCGGCCAGACGATAAGGACCGGGGAGCTGTTTTTT.

J is TRBJ2-7 and V is TRBV12-3 or TRBV12-4; 7 bases match TRBD1. CDR3 length equals 14 residues. V gave up 6 bases and J gave up 2 bases; unmatched junction bases: 7. The CDR3 reads CASSQMTGTYEQYF. Written as DNA, the CDR3 is TGTGCCAGCAGCCAGATGACAGGGACCTACGAGCAGTACTTC.

This clonotype was recorded many times. This chain connects TRBV3-1 to TRBJ2-7, with no clear D. Germline CDR1 reads LGHDT; CDR2 reads YNNKEL (reference sequence). The ends were cut back, 0 bases at V and 6 bases at J, with 6 bases in the middle. The CDR3 loop spans 12 amino acids. DNA for the CDR3: TGTGCCAGCAGCCAAGATGCCCGCGAGCAGTACTTC. Its protein product is CASSQDAREQYF.

This chain links TRBV30 with TRBJ2-6, with D possibly matching TRBD2 (6 bases). CDR3 length: 16 amino acids. V lost 0 bases and J 0 bases, leaving 9 bases between the germline ends. Per the germline V gene, CDR1 is GTSNPN and CDR2 is SVGIG (reference sequence). The CDR3 nucleotides read TGTGCCTGGAGTGTTGGGGGGTTCTCTGGGGCCAACGTCCTGACTTTC. It is translated as CAWSVGGFSGANVLTF. The full variable domain, with the rest looked up from reference TRBV30 and TRBJ2-6, is SQTIHQWPATLVQPVGSPLSLECTVEGTSNPNLYWYRQAAGRGLQLLFYSVGIGQISSEVPQNLSASRPQDRQFILSSKKLLLSDSGFYLCAWSVGGFSGANVLTFGAGSRLTVL.

The sample holds a few counts of this clonotype. The chain has TRBV11-2 and TRBJ2-3; D possibly uses TRBD1 or TRBD2 (6 bases each). In germline, CDR1 is SGHAT, CDR2 FQNNGV. The CDR3 length is 15 residues. Trimming cost V 7 bases and J 4 bases, with 18 bases left between them. CDR3 sequence: CASTFGGWKADTQYF. The CDR3 DNA is TGTGCCAGCACCTTCGGGGGCTGGAAGGCAGATACGCAGTATTTT. The full variable domain, completed using reference TRBV11-2 and TRBJ2-3, is EAGVAQSPRYKIIEKRQSVAFWCNPISGHATLYWYQQILGQGPKLLIQFQNNGVVDDSQLPKDRFSAERLKGVDSTLKIQPAKLEDSAVYLCASTFGGWKADTQYFGPGTRLTVL.

This clonotype was observed once. The V call is TRBV7-9, the J call TRBJ2-7; 13 nucleotides line up with TRBD2. Germline assignment: CDR1 SEHNR and CDR2 FQNEAQ (reference sequence). This CDR3 spans 15 amino acids. V lost 5 bases and J lost 12; bases outside the gene matches: 13. The CDR3 DNA reads TGTGCCAGCAGCCCCGGGACTAGCGGGGTAAAGGGGCCGTACTTC. Translating it yields CASSPGTSGVKGPYF.

This clonotype was seen only a few times. The chain couples TRBV5-1 to TRBJ1-4; D is perhaps TRBD1 (5 bases). The CDR3 spans 14 residues. Trimming shortened V by 3 bases and J by 6 bases, and 12 bases separated the two germline ends. Germline CDR1 and CDR2: SGHRS and YFSETQ. The CDR3, as DNA: TGCGCCAGCAGCTACAGGACGGGCGATGAAAAACTGTTTTTT. Translated, it gives CASSYRTGDEKLFF.

This clonotype came up a few times. The chain couples TRBV6-5 to TRBJ1-5; D is undetermined. Trimming stripped 0 bases from V and 5 bases from J, with 11 bases between. Germline V CDR1 and CDR2: MNHEY, SVGAGI. The CDR3 has 15 amino acids. DNA for the CDR3: TGTGCCAGCAGTTACTCGACCGCGGGTCATCAGCCCCAGCATTTT. Its protein is CASSYSTAGHQPQHF.

The chain recombines TRBV7-9 with TRBJ2-1, with 8 nucleotides matching TRBD1. This CDR3 is built from 14 residues. V gave up 3 bases and J gave up 7 bases; unmatched junction bases: 5. Germline V CDR1 and CDR2: SEHNR, FQNEAQ (reference sequence). CDR3 sequence (DNA): TGTGCCAGCAGCTTCTCAGGGGGCCGGAATGAGCAGTTCTTC. Its translation is CASSFSGGRNEQFF. The variable domain in full, with the rest retrieved from reference TRBV7-9 and TRBJ2-1, is DTGVSQNPRHKITKRGQNVTFRCDPISEHNRLYWYRQTLGQGPEFLTYFQNEAQLEKSRLLSDRFSAERPKGSFSTLEIQRTEQGDSAMYLCASSFSGGRNEQFFGPGTRLTVL.

This clonotype was observed a handful of times. The chain combines TRBV12-3 or TRBV12-4 with TRBJ2-2; 9 bases agree with TRBD1. The CDR3 totals 16 residues. J was trimmed by 7 bases and V by 4 bases; bases with no gene match: 10. CDR3 sequence reads: CASSSTWTGEVGELFF. The CDR3, as DNA: TGTGCCAGCAGTTCAACCTGGACAGGGGAAGTCGGGGAGCTGTTTTTT.